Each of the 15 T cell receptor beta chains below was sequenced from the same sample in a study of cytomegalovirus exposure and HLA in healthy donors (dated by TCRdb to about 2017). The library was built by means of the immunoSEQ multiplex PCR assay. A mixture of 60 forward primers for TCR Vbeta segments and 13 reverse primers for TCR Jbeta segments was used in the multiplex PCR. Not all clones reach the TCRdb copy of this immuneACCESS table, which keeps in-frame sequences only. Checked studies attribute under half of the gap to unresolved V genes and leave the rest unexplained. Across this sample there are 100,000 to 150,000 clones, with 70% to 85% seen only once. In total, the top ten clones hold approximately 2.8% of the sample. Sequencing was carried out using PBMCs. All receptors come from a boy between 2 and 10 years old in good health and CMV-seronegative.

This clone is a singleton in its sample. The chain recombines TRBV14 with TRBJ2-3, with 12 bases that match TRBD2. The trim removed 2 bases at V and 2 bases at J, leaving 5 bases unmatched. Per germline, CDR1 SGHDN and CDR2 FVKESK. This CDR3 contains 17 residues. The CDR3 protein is CASSQWTSGDYTDTQYF. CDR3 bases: TGTGCCAGCAGCCAATGGACTAGCGGGGACTACACAGATACGCAGTATTTT.

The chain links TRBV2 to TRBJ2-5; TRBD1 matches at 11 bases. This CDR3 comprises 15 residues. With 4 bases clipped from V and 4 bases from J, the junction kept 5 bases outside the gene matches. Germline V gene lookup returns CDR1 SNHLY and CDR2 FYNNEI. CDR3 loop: CASSARTGGLETQYF. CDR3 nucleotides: TGTGCCAGCAGTGCCCGGACAGGGGGCTTAGAGACCCAGTACTTC.

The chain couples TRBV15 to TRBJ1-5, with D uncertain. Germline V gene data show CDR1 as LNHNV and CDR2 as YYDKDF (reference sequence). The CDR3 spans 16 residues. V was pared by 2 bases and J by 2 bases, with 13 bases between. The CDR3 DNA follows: TGTGCCACCAGCAGACCCCAGGAACTAGGCAATCAGCCCCAGCATTTT. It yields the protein CATSRPQELGNQPQHF.

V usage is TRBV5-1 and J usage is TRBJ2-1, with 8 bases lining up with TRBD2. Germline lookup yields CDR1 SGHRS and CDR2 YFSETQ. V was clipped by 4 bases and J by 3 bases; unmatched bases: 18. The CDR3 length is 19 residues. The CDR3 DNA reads TGCGCCAGCAGCCCCGGTCACCAGAGTGTACTAGCGGACTACAATGAGCAGTTCTTC. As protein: CASSPGHQSVLADYNEQFF.

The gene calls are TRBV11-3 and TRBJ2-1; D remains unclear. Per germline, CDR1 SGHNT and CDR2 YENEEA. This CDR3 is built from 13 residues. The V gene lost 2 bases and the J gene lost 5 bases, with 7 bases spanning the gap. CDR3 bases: TGTGCCAGCAGCTTAATGAGAGACAATGAGCAGTTCTTC. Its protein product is CASSLMRDNEQFF.

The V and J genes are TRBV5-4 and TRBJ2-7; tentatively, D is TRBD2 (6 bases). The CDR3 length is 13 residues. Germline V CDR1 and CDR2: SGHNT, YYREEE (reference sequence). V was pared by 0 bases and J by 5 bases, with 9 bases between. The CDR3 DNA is TGTGCCAGCAGCTTGGCCCCGGGGGACGAGCAGTACTTC. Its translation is CASSLAPGDEQYF.

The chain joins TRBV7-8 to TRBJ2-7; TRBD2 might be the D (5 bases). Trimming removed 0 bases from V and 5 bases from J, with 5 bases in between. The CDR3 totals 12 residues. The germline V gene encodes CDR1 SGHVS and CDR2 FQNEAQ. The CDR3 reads CASSLARDEQYF. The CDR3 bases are TGTGCCAGCAGCTTAGCGCGGGACGAGCAGTACTTC.

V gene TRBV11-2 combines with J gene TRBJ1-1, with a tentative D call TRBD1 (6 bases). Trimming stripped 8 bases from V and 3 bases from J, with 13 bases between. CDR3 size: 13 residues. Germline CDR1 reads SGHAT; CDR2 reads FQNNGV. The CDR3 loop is CASGSGQYTEAFF. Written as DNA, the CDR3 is TGTGCCAGCGGAAGCGGACAGTACACTGAAGCTTTCTTT.

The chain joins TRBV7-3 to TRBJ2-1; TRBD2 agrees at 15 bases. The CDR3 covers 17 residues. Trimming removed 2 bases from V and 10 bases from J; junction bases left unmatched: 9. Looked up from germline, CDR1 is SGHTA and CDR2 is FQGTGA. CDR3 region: CASSLQTRTSGGGEQFF. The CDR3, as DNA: TGTGCCAGCAGCTTACAAACTCGGACTAGCGGGGGGGGCGAGCAGTTCTTC.

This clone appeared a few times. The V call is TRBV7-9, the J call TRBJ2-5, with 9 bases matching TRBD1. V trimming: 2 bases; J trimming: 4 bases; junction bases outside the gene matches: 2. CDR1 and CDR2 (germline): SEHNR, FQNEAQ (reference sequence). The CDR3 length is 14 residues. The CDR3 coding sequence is TGTGCCAGCAGCTTAAACAGGGGGCGAGAGACCCAGTACTTC. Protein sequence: CASSLNRGRETQYF.

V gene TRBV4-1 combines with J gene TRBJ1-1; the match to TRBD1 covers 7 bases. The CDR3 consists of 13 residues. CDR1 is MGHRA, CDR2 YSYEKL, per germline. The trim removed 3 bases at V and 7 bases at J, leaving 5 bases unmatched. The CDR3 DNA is TGCGCCAGCAGCCAGCGGAGACAGGGTGAAGCTTTCTTT. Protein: CASSQRRQGEAFF.

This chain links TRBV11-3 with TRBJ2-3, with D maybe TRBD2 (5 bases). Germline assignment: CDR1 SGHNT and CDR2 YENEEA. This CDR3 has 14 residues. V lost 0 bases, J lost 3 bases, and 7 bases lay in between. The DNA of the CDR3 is TGTGCCAGCAGCTTAGATCGGGGTACAGATACGCAGTATTTT. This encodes CASSLDRGTDTQYF.

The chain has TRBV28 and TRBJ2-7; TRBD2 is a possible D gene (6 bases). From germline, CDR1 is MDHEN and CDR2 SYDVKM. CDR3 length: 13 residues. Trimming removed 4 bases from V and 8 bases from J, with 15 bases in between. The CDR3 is CASSWFGGIQQYV. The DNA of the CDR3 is TGTGCCAGCAGTTGGTTTGGCGGGATTCAGCAGTACGTC.

The CDR3 sequence is CASSPAGAGNTIYF. DNA for the CDR3: TGTGCCAGCTCACCCGCAGGGGCTGGAAACACCATATATTTT. V is TRBV18 and J is TRBJ1-3, with D possibly being TRBD1 (6 bases). The V and J ends lost 3 bases and 2 bases respectively, with 8 bases between them. From germline, CDR1 is KGHSH and CDR2 LQKENI. CDR3 length: 14 amino acids. Using reference TRBV18 and TRBJ1-3 for the parts outside the CDR3, the full variable domain is NAGVMQNPRHLVRRRGQEARLRCSPMKGHSHVYWYRQLPEEGLKFMVYLQKENIIDESGMPKERFSAEFPKEGPSILRIQQVVRGDSAAYFCASSPAGAGNTIYFGEGSWLTVV.

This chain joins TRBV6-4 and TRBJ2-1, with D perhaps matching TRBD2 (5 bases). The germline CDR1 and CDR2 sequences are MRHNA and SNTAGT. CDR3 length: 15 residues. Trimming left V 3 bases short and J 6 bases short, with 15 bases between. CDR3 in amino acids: CASSESSFQSNEQFF. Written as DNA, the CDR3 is TGTGCCAGCAGTGAGTCTAGCTTCCAAAGCAATGAGCAGTTCTTC.